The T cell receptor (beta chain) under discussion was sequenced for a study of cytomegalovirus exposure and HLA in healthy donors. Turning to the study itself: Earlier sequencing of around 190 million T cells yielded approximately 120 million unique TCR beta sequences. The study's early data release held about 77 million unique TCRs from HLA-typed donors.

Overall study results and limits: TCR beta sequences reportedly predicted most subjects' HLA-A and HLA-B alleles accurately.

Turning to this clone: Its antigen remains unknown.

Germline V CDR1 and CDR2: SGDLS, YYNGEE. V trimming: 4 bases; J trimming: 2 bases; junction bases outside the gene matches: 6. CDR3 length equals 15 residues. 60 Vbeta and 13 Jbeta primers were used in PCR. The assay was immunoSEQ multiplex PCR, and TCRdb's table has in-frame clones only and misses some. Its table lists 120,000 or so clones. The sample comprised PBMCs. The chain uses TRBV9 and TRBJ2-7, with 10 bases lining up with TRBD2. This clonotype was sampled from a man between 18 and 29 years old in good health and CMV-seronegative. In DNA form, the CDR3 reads TGTGCCAGCAGCCCCGGACTAGCGGAGACCTACGAGCAGTACTTC. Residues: CASSPGLAETYEQYF.